Below, 28 T cell receptor beta chains from the same sample are listed, as sequenced in a study of T cell responses to AZD1222 COVID-19 vaccine. Clones were sequenced by immunoSEQ multiplex PCR, and TCRdb holds only the in-frame ones, with some missing. This table holds 200,000 or so clones, around 92% found once. This sample comprised peripheral blood, obtained on day 0 of AZD1222 vaccination. These receptors were obtained from an adult in good health.

The V and J genes are TRBV7-8 and TRBJ2-7; D gene uncertain. V lost 0 bases and J lost 5, with 8 bases in between. The length of the CDR3 is 13 residues. Per germline, CDR1 SGHVS and CDR2 FQNEAQ. CDR3 protein: CASSLAAVHEQYF. The CDR3 coding sequence is TGTGCCAGCAGCTTAGCGGCGGTCCACGAGCAGTACTTC.

This clone was counted once. The chain combines TRBV7-9 with TRBJ1-4; 7 bases align to TRBD1. CDR1 SEHNR and CDR2 FQNEAQ come from the germline V gene (reference sequence). V dropped 4 bases and J dropped 4; count of bases not matched to a gene: 12. This CDR3 region has 17 residues. This chain's CDR3 is CASSSELRQGVNEKLFF. The DNA for the CDR3 is TGTGCCAGCAGCTCGGAACTAAGACAGGGCGTTAATGAAAAACTGTTTTTT.

The V and J genes are TRBV7-9 and TRBJ1-2, with D possibly TRBD1 on 5 matching bases. The ends were cut back, 1 base at V and 5 bases at J, with 17 bases in the middle. Looked up from germline, CDR1 is SEHNR and CDR2 is FQNEAQ (reference sequence). This CDR3 region has 16 residues. CDR3 loop: CASSLGQGPGPYGYTF. The DNA for the CDR3 is TGTGCCAGCAGCTTAGGCCAGGGACCTGGACCTTATGGCTACACCTTC.

About this clone itself: Mismatch with germline at one junction end may stem from a read error. The J gene is TRBJ1-2, the V gene TRBV6-1; D is possibly TRBD1 (6 bases). Per germline, CDR1 MNHNS and CDR2 SASEGT. This CDR3 has 13 amino acids. CDR3 loop: CASSESGAHPSAF. The CDR3 DNA reads as TGTGCCAGCAGTGAATCGGGGGCGCATCCTAGTGCCTTC.

The chain has TRBV5-4 and TRBJ2-3; D gene uncertain. Germline values: CDR1 SGHNT, CDR2 YYREEE (reference sequence). Trimming removed 2 bases from V and 2 bases from J, with 9 bases in between. The CDR3 totals 14 residues. CDR3 residues: CASSFNPVTDTQYF. CDR3 in DNA: TGTGCCAGCAGCTTTAATCCAGTCACAGATACGCAGTATTTT.

The J gene is TRBJ2-7, the V gene TRBV6-5, with a tentative D call TRBD1 (5 bases). The germline V gene has CDR1 MNHEY and CDR2 SVGAGI. The CDR3 extends over 15 amino acids. V was cut by 2 bases and J by 1 base, with 12 bases left in between. CDR3 in DNA: TGTGCCAGCAGTTACGGTCAGGGTTGGTCCTACGAGCAGTACTTC. Its translation is CASSYGQGWSYEQYF.

This clone was found a few times. The chain links TRBV28 to TRBJ2-7, with D possibly being TRBD1 (6 bases). Deletions cut 2 bases from V and 3 bases from J, with 14 bases between. This CDR3 has 15 amino acids. The germline gives CDR1 MDHEN, CDR2 SYDVKM. DNA of the CDR3: TGTGCCAGCAGTTTAGGCAGGGACAAAAGCTACGAGCAGTACTTC. This codes for CASSLGRDKSYEQYF.

The chain links TRBV21-1 to TRBJ1-4. TRBV21-1 has pseudogene status. This CDR3 contains 12 residues. The CDR3 region has the DNA TGTGCCACCCTGCCGGGAAGGGAAAAACTGTTTTTT. Amino acids: CATLPGREKLFF.

This chain uses TRBV19 with TRBJ2-1; possibly TRBD1 for D (5 bases). CDR1 and CDR2 (germline): LNHDA, SQIVND (reference sequence). The germline V and J ends were trimmed by 4 bases and 7 bases, with 26 bases remaining between them. The length of the CDR3 is 18 residues. CDR3 in DNA: TGTGCCAGTAGTAGAAGGGGCATTGGGGCGGAGTCAGCGAATGAGCAGTTCTTC. It codes for CASSRRGIGAESANEQFF.

The chain employs TRBV12-2 and TRBJ1-2; the D segment call TRBD1 is taken from the table without a DNA check. TRBV12-2 is a pseudogene segment. This CDR3 spans 16 amino acids. CDR3 DNA sequence: TGTGCAAGTCGCTTAGAGTGGCAGTCCAAAAGCTATGGCTACACCTTC. The encoded protein is CASRLEWQSKSYGYTF.

The CDR3 DNA sequence: TGCGCCAGCAGTGAGTCTGGGGTCACCGGGGAGCTGTTTTTT. This codes for CASSESGVTGELFF. V gene TRBV10-1 combines with J gene TRBJ2-2; D remains unclear. The CDR3 extends over 14 amino acids. Germline CDR1 is WNHNN and CDR2 is SYGVQD (reference sequence). V lost 0 bases, J lost 4 bases, and 6 bases lay in between.

This chain connects TRBV9 to TRBJ2-5, with D hard to call. Germline CDR1 and CDR2: SGDLS and YYNGEE. Trimming cost V 4 bases and J 2 bases, with 18 bases left between them. This CDR3 is built from 16 residues. The CDR3 protein is CASSSYPSPGQETQYF. The CDR3 nucleotides are TGTGCCAGCAGCTCCTACCCTTCCCCAGGACAAGAGACCCAGTACTTC.

The V and J genes are TRBV20-1 and TRBJ2-1, with 8 bases matching TRBD2. J lost 5 bases, V lost 3 bases, and 6 bases had no gene match. Germline V lookup: CDR1 DFQATT, CDR2 SNEGSKA (reference sequence). CDR3 size: 14 residues. DNA for the CDR3: TGCAGTGCTAGTCCGGGAGGGCCGCACAATGAGCAGTTCTTC. It yields the protein CSASPGGPHNEQFF.

V is TRBV7-9 and J is TRBJ2-7; 14 bases fit TRBD2. The CDR3 sequence is 17 residues long. The V and J ends lost 3 bases and 4 bases, in that order; junction bases with no gene match: 8. Germline loops: CDR1 SEHNR, CDR2 FQNEAQ (reference sequence). The chain's CDR3 is CASSFGTSGSVRYEQYF. Written as DNA, the CDR3 is TGTGCCAGCAGCTTCGGGACTAGCGGGAGCGTTCGATACGAGCAGTACTTC. Drawing the rest from reference TRBV7-9 and TRBJ2-7, the complete variable domain is DTGVSQNPRHKITKRGQNVTFRCDPISEHNRLYWYRQTLGQGPEFLTYFQNEAQLEKSRLLSDRFSAERPKGSFSTLEIQRTEQGDSAMYLCASSFGTSGSVRYEQYFGPGTRLTVT.

The chain employs TRBV11-2 and TRBJ2-1; unclear D gene. This CDR3 has 14 amino acids. Germline CDR1 is SGHAT and CDR2 is FQNNGV. Trimming cost V 1 base and J 10 bases, with 14 bases left between them. The CDR3 region has the DNA TGTGCCAGCAGCTTAGTCCCGTCGCCGAAGGAGCAGTTCTTC. Encoded protein: CASSLVPSPKEQFF. Based on the CDR3 plus reference TRBV11-2 and TRBJ2-1, the full variable domain is EAGVAQSPRYKIIEKRQSVAFWCNPISGHATLYWYQQILGQGPKLLIQFQNNGVVDDSQLPKDRFSAERLKGVDSTLKIQPAKLEDSAVYLCASSLVPSPKEQFFGPGTRLTVL.

The chain joins TRBV12-3 or TRBV12-4 to TRBJ2-7; D is perhaps TRBD1 (5 bases). The CDR3 sequence is 13 residues long. V was cut by 3 bases and J by 2 bases, with 8 bases left in between. The CDR3 is CASSFRQTYEQYF. For the CDR3, the DNA is TGTGCCAGCAGTTTCAGACAGACCTACGAGCAGTACTTC.

CDR3: CASSHASGRSDTQYF. The CDR3 DNA reads TGTGCCAGCTCACACGCCAGCGGGCGGTCAGATACGCAGTATTTT. This chain uses TRBV18 with TRBJ2-3; D might be TRBD2 (6 bases). Germline V gene data show CDR1 as KGHSH and CDR2 as LQKENI. V was clipped by 4 bases and J by 4 bases, with 15 bases between them. The CDR3 contains 15 residues.

This clone appeared a single time. The rearrangement uses TRBV15 and TRBJ1-3, with D uncertain. V gave up 1 base and J gave up 2 bases, with 6 bases separating them. This CDR3 is built from 14 residues. Germline CDR1 and CDR2: LNHNV and YYDKDF (reference sequence). CDR3: CATSRGGTGNTIYF. The DNA for the CDR3 is TGTGCCACCAGCAGAGGGGGTACTGGAAACACCATATATTTT. The full variable domain, its missing parts supplied by reference TRBV15 and TRBJ1-3, is DAMVIQNPRYQVTQFGKPVTLSCSQTLNHNVMYWYQQKSSQAPKLLFHYYDKDFNNEADTPDNFQSRRPNTSFCFLDIRSPGLGDTAMYLCATSRGGTGNTIYFGEGSWLTVV.

To note about this clone: The junction and the germline gene differ at one end; a read error may be behind it. The V and J genes are TRBV30 and TRBJ1-1, with D perhaps matching TRBD1 (6 bases). The CDR3 consists of 11 residues. CDR1 is GTSNPN, CDR2 SVGIG, per germline (reference sequence). This chain's CDR3 is CAWGWDTEAFF. In DNA form, the CDR3 reads TGTGCCTGGGGGTGGGACACCGAAGCTTTCTTT.

This chain links TRBV29-1 with TRBJ1-1, with D unresolved. The V gene's germline CDR1 is SQVTM and CDR2 ANQGSEA. This CDR3 comprises 11 residues. V lost 5 bases and J lost 6, with 10 bases in between. Here the CDR3 reads CSVLFGPEAFF. Written as DNA, the CDR3 is TGCAGCGTTCTTTTTGGACCTGAAGCTTTCTTT.

V usage is TRBV11-2 and J usage is TRBJ1-6; no clear D. The CDR3 totals 14 residues. The ends were cut back, 2 bases at V and 10 bases at J, with 12 bases in the middle. From germline, CDR1 is SGHAT and CDR2 FQNNGV. Here the CDR3 DNA reads TGTGCCAGCAGCTTAAAAGGGCAAGGATCACCCCTCCACTTT. Translating gives CASSLKGQGSPLHF.

This clone occurred once. The chain is built from TRBV6-5 and TRBJ1-3; possible D gene TRBD1, 6 bases. Trimming removed 8 bases at V and 0 bases at J, with 14 bases between. The V gene's germline CDR1 is MNHEY and CDR2 SVGAGI. This CDR3 is 15 amino acids long. The CDR3 reads CASAHRADSGNTIYF. CDR3 bases: TGTGCCAGCGCCCACAGGGCCGACTCTGGAAACACCATATATTTT.

V and J are TRBV4-1 and TRBJ2-7, with unresolved D. Germline assignment: CDR1 MGHRA and CDR2 YSYEKL. V dropped 3 bases and J dropped 5 bases, with 20 bases sitting between them. The CDR3 has 16 amino acids. CDR3 loop: CASSQVMARVYHEQYF. Written as DNA, the CDR3 is TGCGCCAGCAGCCAGGTAATGGCTAGGGTCTACCACGAGCAGTACTTC.

The chain links TRBV4-1 to TRBJ1-4; the D gene is possibly TRBD1 (6 bases). The ends were cut back, 11 bases at V and 4 bases at J, with 17 bases in the middle. CDR3 length: 14 amino acids. CDR1 is MGHRA, CDR2 YSYEKL, per germline. The CDR3 spells CASRGGRGNEKLFF. CDR3 in DNA: TGCGCCTCCCGGGGGGGCCGGGGTAATGAAAAACTGTTTTTT.

The genes are TRBV28 and TRBJ2-5; the D is unclear. V was cut by 4 bases and J by 5 bases, with 8 bases left in between. The CDR3 is made up of 12 amino acids. CDR1 and CDR2 from the germline V gene are MDHEN and SYDVKM. Here the CDR3 reads CASSSYGETQYF. CDR3 nucleotide sequence: TGTGCCAGCAGTTCGTATGGGGAGACCCAGTACTTC.

V is TRBV11-1 and J is TRBJ1-2; 7 positions match TRBD1. The CDR3 loop spans 14 amino acids. V dropped 3 bases and J dropped 4; count of bases not matched to a gene: 5. Germline V lookup: CDR1 SGHAT, CDR2 FQDESV (reference sequence). CDR3 nucleotides: TGTGCCAGCAGCTTGGCAGGGGGACTCTATGGCTACACCTTC. Its protein is CASSLAGGLYGYTF.

This chain uses TRBV30 with TRBJ2-7, with 7 bases identical to TRBD1. V gave up 5 bases and J gave up 0 bases; unmatched junction bases: 7. Looked up from germline, CDR1 is GTSNPN and CDR2 is SVGIG (reference sequence). This CDR3 has 14 amino acids. The CDR3 DNA sequence: TGTGCCTGGGCCCCCCAGGGGGTCTCCTACGAGCAGTACTTC. Its translation: CAWAPQGVSYEQYF.

The V gene is TRBV15, the J gene TRBJ1-2, with TRBD1 as a possible D gene (5 bases). Germline V gene data show CDR1 as LNHNV and CDR2 as YYDKDF (reference sequence). V dropped 1 base and J dropped 8 bases, with 14 bases sitting between them. The CDR3 totals 14 residues. CDR3 sequence: CATSRGGFADGYTF. As DNA, the CDR3 is TGTGCCACCAGCAGAGGGGGGTTCGCGGACGGCTACACCTTC.